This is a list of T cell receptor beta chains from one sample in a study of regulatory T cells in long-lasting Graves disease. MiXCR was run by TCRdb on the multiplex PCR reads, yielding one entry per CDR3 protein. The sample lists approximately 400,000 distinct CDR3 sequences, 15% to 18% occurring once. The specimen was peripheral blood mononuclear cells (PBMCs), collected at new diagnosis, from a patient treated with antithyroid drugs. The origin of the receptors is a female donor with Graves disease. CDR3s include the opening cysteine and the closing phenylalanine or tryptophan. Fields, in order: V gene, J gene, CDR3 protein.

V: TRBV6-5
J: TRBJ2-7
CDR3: CASSYSDRVIYEQYF

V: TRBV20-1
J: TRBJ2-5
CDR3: CSASATSGETQYF

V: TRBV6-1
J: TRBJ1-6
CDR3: CASSEGWGSLVYNSPLHF

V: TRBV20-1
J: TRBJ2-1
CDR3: CSARSFGTGFYNEQFF

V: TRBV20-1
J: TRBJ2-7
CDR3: CSARDRFYEQYF

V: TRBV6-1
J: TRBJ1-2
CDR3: CASSGYSGGNGYTF

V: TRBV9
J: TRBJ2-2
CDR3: CASSAQGVTGELFF

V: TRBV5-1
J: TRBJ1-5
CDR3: CASSYRVGQPQHF

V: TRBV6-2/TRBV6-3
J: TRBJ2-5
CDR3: CASSYSAGPRLTQYF

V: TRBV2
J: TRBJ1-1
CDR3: CASTPGQGAIGAFF

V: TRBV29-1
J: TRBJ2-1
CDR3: CSVPTGILYNEQFF

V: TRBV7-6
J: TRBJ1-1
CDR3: CASSLLGAGGVTEAFF

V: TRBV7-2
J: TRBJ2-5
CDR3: CASSLDVRETQYF

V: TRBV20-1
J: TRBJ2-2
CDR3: CSARGPTNTGELFF

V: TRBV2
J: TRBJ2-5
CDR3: CASRRTSGIQETQYF

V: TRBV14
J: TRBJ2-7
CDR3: CASSLGLAGGRQYF

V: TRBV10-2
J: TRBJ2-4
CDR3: CASSKGGADIQYF

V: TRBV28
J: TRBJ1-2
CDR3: CASSLFDAYYGYTF

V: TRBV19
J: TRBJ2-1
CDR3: CASTPRGLAGGNEQFF

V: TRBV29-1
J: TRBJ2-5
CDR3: CSVEDLGLAGGLEDQETQYF

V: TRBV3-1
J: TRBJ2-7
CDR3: CASSQEGTDYEQYF

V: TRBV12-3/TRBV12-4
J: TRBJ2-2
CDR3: CASSLASGLNTGELFF

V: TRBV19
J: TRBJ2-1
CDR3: CASSMGGYTYNEQFF

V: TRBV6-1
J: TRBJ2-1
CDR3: CASNLSGGAYNEQFF

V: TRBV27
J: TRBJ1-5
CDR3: CASTLRDQPQHF

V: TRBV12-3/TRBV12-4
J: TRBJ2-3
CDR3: CASSFTGGTDTQYF

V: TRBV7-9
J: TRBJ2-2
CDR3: CASSSTGTSSGELFF

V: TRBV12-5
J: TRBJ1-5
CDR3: CASEPGVGNQPQHF

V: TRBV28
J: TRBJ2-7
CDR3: CASSFDAGDSGPYEQYF

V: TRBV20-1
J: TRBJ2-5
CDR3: CSARGWAAQETQYF